Shown below are 26 T cell receptor beta chains from a single sample sequenced in a study of blood T cell repertoires in COVID-19. This table comes from immunoSEQ multiplex PCR, and its TCRdb copy is limited to in-frame clones, with some not included. The top ten clones hold 0.75% to 1% of a sample with under 300,000 clones, roughly 86% of them seen once. The sequenced material came from PBMCs or T cells enriched from blood (not recorded which). These TCRs come from a woman aged 30 to 39 who had recovered from COVID-19.

V usage is TRBV6-5 and J usage is TRBJ2-7, with D perhaps TRBD1 (5 bases). The germline CDR1 and CDR2 sequences are MNHEY and SVGAGI. V was trimmed by 0 bases and J by 2 bases, leaving 8 bases between them. The CDR3 consists of 14 residues. CDR3 bases: TGTGCCAGCAGTTACTCGTCAGGGACCTACGAGCAGTACTTC. Its protein is CASSYSSGTYEQYF.

The V gene is TRBV7-2, the J gene TRBJ1-2; TRBD1 agrees at 9 bases. V was clipped by 1 base and J by 4 bases; unmatched bases: 10. Germline assignment: CDR1 SGHTA and CDR2 FQGNSA. The CDR3 sequence is 17 residues long. The CDR3 sequence is CASSLVGLGQGGYGYTF. In DNA form, the CDR3 reads TGTGCCAGCAGCTTAGTAGGTCTGGGACAGGGAGGCTATGGCTACACCTTC.

This clone came up once. The CDR3 protein is CASSPPLGHAGTSGGAIDTQYF. CDR3 nucleotides: TGTGCCAGCTCACCACCATTGGGACATGCCGGGACTAGCGGGGGGGCGATAGATACGCAGTATTTT. This rearrangement joins TRBV18 to TRBJ2-3, with 16 bases that match TRBD2. With 0 bases clipped from V and 5 bases from J, the junction kept 17 bases outside the gene matches. Germline V gene lookup returns CDR1 KGHSH and CDR2 LQKENI. The CDR3 is made up of 22 amino acids.

The V gene is TRBV9, the J gene TRBJ1-3, with 10 bases that match TRBD1. CDR3 length: 16 amino acids. Germline CDR1 SGDLS, CDR2 YYNGEE. Trimming took 7 bases from V and 0 from J; bases not matched to a gene: 7. CDR3 nucleotides: TGTGCCAGCGGACAGGGGGGGCTTAACTCTGGAAACACCATATATTTT. Translated: CASGQGGLNSGNTIYF. The full variable domain, with the rest looked up from reference TRBV9 and TRBJ1-3, is DSGVTQTPKHLITATGQRVTLRCSPRSGDLSVYWYQQSLDQGLQFLIQYYNGEERAKGNILERFSAQQFPDLHSELNLSSLELGDSALYFCASGQGGLNSGNTIYFGEGSWLTVV.

The chain recombines TRBV28 with TRBJ1-5; perhaps TRBD1 as D (5 bases). This CDR3 is built from 15 residues. Germline assignment: CDR1 MDHEN and CDR2 SYDVKM. V lost 1 base to trimming and J lost 5 bases, with 12 bases between them. CDR3 DNA sequence: TGTGCCAGCAGTTTATTGGCAGGGAGGGATCAGCCCCAGCATTTT. Amino acids: CASSLLAGRDQPQHF.

Notes on this clone: The germline gene is not matched at one end of the junction; a read error may be the cause. The chain joins TRBV28 to TRBJ1-1; possible D gene TRBD1, 6 bases. This CDR3 has 15 amino acids. CDR1 is MDHEN, CDR2 SYDVKM, per germline. The CDR3 here is CASSLGAAGGTQAFF. CDR3 DNA: TGTGCCAGCAGTTTGGGGGCCGCTGGAGGCACTCAAGCTTTCTTT.

The gene calls are TRBV15 and TRBJ1-5; D remains ambiguous. With 0 bases removed from V and 6 bases from J, the gap between germline ends came to 12 bases. The CDR3 spans 15 residues. Per the germline V gene, CDR1 is LNHNV and CDR2 is YYDKDF (reference sequence). The CDR3 DNA follows: TGTGCCACCAGCAGAGAGGGTAGGGAGGGTCAGCCCCAGCATTTT. Translation: CATSREGREGQPQHF. Variable domain in full (rest from reference TRBV15 and TRBJ1-5): DAMVIQNPRYQVTQFGKPVTLSCSQTLNHNVMYWYQQKSSQAPKLLFHYYDKDFNNEADTPDNFQSRRPNTSFCFLDIRSPGLGDTAMYLCATSREGREGQPQHFGDGTRLSIL.

The V call is TRBV4-3, the J call TRBJ2-6; 7 nucleotides match TRBD2. The length of the CDR3 is 16 residues. V lost 3 bases and J lost 2; bases outside the gene matches: 4. The V gene's germline CDR1 is LGHNA and CDR2 YSLEER. CDR3: CASSQGGGAGANVLTF. In DNA form, the CDR3 reads TGCGCCAGCAGCCAGGGGGGGGGAGCTGGGGCCAACGTCCTGACTTTC.

The V call is TRBV28, the J call TRBJ1-1; D perhaps matches TRBD1 (5 bases). The CDR3 extends over 13 amino acids. Trimming left V 4 bases short and J 1 base short, with 7 bases between. Germline CDR1 MDHEN, CDR2 SYDVKM. CDR3 nucleotide sequence: TGTGCCAGCAGTTCCGGACAGAACACTGAAGCTTTCTTT. Translating it yields CASSSGQNTEAFF.

V gene TRBV19 combines with J gene TRBJ1-2, with a tentative D call TRBD1 (6 bases). This CDR3 is 15 amino acids long. The germline gives CDR1 LNHDA, CDR2 SQIVND (reference sequence). Trimming removed 1 base at V and 3 bases at J, with 12 bases between. Here the CDR3 DNA reads TGTGCCAGTAGTATAGCCCTTGACAGGTACTATGGCTACACCTTC. The encoded protein is CASSIALDRYYGYTF.

This clone was seen once. This CDR3 reads CASSYARKQGHYGYTF. The CDR3 bases are TGTGCCAGCAGTTACGCGCGTAAACAGGGGCACTATGGCTACACCTTC. V gene TRBV6-2 or TRBV6-3 combines with J gene TRBJ1-2; 7 bases are a match to TRBD1. V shed 2 bases, J shed 3 bases, and the junction held 9 bases outside the gene matches. The CDR3 has 16 residues. Germline CDR1 and CDR2: MNHEY and SVGEGT.

The CDR3 DNA is TGTGCCACCAGTGATCCCGGGCAGGGGGGCACCGGGGAGCTGTTTTTT. It translates to CATSDPGQGGTGELFF. This chain links TRBV24-1 with TRBJ2-2; D is perhaps TRBD1 (7 bases). V shed 3 bases and J shed 4 bases, with 14 bases lying between them. Germline CDR1 reads KGHDR; CDR2 reads SFDVKD. This CDR3 region has 16 residues.

The rearrangement links TRBV5-5 to TRBJ1-2; D is unclear. The CDR3 length is 14 residues. Trimming took off 0 bases at V and 0 bases at J, with 6 bases between the two ends. The V gene's germline CDR1 is SGHKS and CDR2 YYEKEE (reference sequence). This chain's CDR3 is CASSLAAANYGYTF. Written as DNA, the CDR3 is TGTGCCAGCAGCTTGGCCGCAGCTAACTATGGCTACACCTTC. Filled out from reference TRBV5-5 and TRBJ1-2, the complete variable domain reads DAGVTQSPTHLIKTRGQQVTLRCSPISGHKSVSWYQQVLGQGPQFIFQYYEKEERGRGNFPDRFSARQFPNYSSELNVNALLLGDSALYLCASSLAAANYGYTFGSGTRLTVV.

This sequence joins TRBV6-6 and TRBJ2-3; 12 bases are a match to TRBD2. Germline assignment: CDR1 MNHNY and CDR2 SVGAGI (reference sequence). Unmatched junction bases numbered 5, after V lost 5 bases and J lost 2 bases. The CDR3 has 16 residues. CDR3 nucleotides: TGTGCCAGCAGTCGAAGGACTAGCGGGGCCACAGATACGCAGTATTTT. Translation gives CASSRRTSGATDTQYF.

This rearrangement joins TRBV19 to TRBJ1-5, with TRBD1 matching over 9 bases. The CDR3 spans 19 residues. Germline CDR1 and CDR2: LNHDA and SQIVND (reference sequence). V gave up 5 bases and J gave up 2 bases; unmatched junction bases: 16. In DNA, the CDR3 is TGTGCCAGTAGTGGCCCTCCGGGACAGGGACTATTGGGCAATCAGCCCCAGCATTTT. Residues: CASSGPPGQGLLGNQPQHF. The full variable domain, with the rest looked up from reference TRBV19 and TRBJ1-5, is DGGITQSPKYLFRKEGQNVTLSCEQNLNHDAMYWYRQDPGQGLRLIYYSQIVNDFQKGDIAEGYSVSREKKESFPLTVTSAQKNPTAFYLCASSGPPGQGLLGNQPQHFGDGTRLSIL.

J is TRBJ1-6 and V is TRBV28; D is unresolved. The CDR3 sequence is 12 residues long. Trimming pared 1 base from V and 11 bases from J, leaving 6 bases between. Looked up from germline, CDR1 is MDHEN and CDR2 is SYDVKM. The DNA for the CDR3 is TGTGCCAGCAGTTTATCTCCTCCACCCCTCCACTTT. Translating gives CASSLSPPPLHF.

The chain is built from TRBV15 and TRBJ1-4; a possible D gene is TRBD1 (6 bases). V was pared by 0 bases and J by 4 bases, with 6 bases between. This CDR3 comprises 14 residues. The germline V gene encodes CDR1 LNHNV and CDR2 YYDKDF (reference sequence). Here the CDR3 reads CATSREDSNEKLFF. The DNA for the CDR3 is TGTGCCACCAGCAGAGAGGACAGTAATGAAAAACTGTTTTTT.

This clone was picked up one time. The V and J genes are TRBV5-1 and TRBJ1-1; 9 nucleotides agree with TRBD1. CDR3 size: 15 residues. From germline, CDR1 is SGHRS and CDR2 YFSETQ. The V gene end was trimmed by 0 bases and the J gene end by 6 bases; junction bases not matched to a gene: 6. CDR3 in amino acids: CASSLDGQGSAEAFF. The CDR3 DNA follows: TGCGCCAGCAGCTTGGATGGACAGGGGAGCGCTGAAGCTTTCTTT. Filled out from reference TRBV5-1 and TRBJ1-1, the complete variable domain reads KAGVTQTPRYLIKTRGQQVTLSCSPISGHRSVSWYQQTPGQGLQFLFEYFSETQRNKGNFPGRFSGRQFSNSRSEMNVSTLELGDSALYLCASSLDGQGSAEAFFGQGTRLTVV.

This chain connects TRBV10-1 to TRBJ2-7, with a possible D match to TRBD2 (5 bases). Germline V gene lookup returns CDR1 WNHNN and CDR2 SYGVQD (reference sequence). V was clipped by 0 bases and J by 0 bases, with 9 bases between them. There are 15 residues in the CDR3. The CDR3 nucleotides read TGCGCCAGCAGTGAGTCAAGGACTCTCTCCTACGAGCAGTACTTC. Amino acids: CASSESRTLSYEQYF.

CDR3 residues: CASSPLAGNNEQFF. The CDR3 nucleotides read TGTGCCAGCTCACCTCTAGCGGGGAACAATGAGCAGTTCTTC. This chain uses TRBV18 with TRBJ2-1; 9 nucleotides match TRBD2. There are 14 residues in the CDR3. With V trimmed by 3 bases and J by 5 bases, 2 bases remained unmatched. CDR1 and CDR2 from the germline V gene are KGHSH and LQKENI. Supplemented by reference TRBV18 and TRBJ2-1, the full variable domain reads NAGVMQNPRHLVRRRGQEARLRCSPMKGHSHVYWYRQLPEEGLKFMVYLQKENIIDESGMPKERFSAEFPKEGPSILRIQQVVRGDSAAYFCASSPLAGNNEQFFGPGTRLTVL.

The chain carries TRBV15 and TRBJ1-4; D possibly corresponds to TRBD1 (6 bases). Germline loops: CDR1 LNHNV, CDR2 YYDKDF (reference sequence). The CDR3 runs 15 residues. Trimming shortened V by 1 base and J by 4 bases, and 10 bases separated the two germline ends. CDR3: CATSRGTGRNEKLFF. In nucleotides, the CDR3 is TGTGCCACCAGCAGAGGAACAGGGCGTAATGAAAAACTGTTTTTT.

This rearrangement joins TRBV5-4 to TRBJ2-2, with 9 bases that match TRBD1. Trimming cost V 2 bases and J 5 bases; bases outside gene matches: 7. CDR1 SGHNT and CDR2 YYREEE come from the germline V gene (reference sequence). CDR3 length: 16 amino acids. The CDR3 here is CASSLIRQGGTGELFF. The CDR3 nucleotides are TGTGCCAGCAGCTTAATAAGACAGGGGGGAACCGGGGAGCTGTTTTTT.

The table lists this clone with a few counts. V usage is TRBV6-5 and J usage is TRBJ2-7; 7 positions agree with TRBD1. The CDR3 spans 15 residues. Per the germline V gene, CDR1 is MNHEY and CDR2 is SVGAGI. The junction had 6 bases not matched to a gene; V was cut back by 2 bases and J by 2 bases. This CDR3 reads CASSYRQTGAYEQYF. Here the CDR3 DNA reads TGTGCCAGCAGTTACCGGCAAACAGGGGCCTACGAGCAGTACTTC.

The CDR3 sequence: CASSESGARGYTF. CDR3 DNA sequence: TGCGCCAGCAGTGAGTCGGGGGCGCGTGGCTACACCTTC. The chain is built from TRBV10-1 and TRBJ1-2, with D possibly being TRBD1 (6 bases). Trimming stripped 0 bases from V and 7 bases from J, with 9 bases between. Germline loops: CDR1 WNHNN, CDR2 SYGVQD (reference sequence). CDR3 size: 13 residues.

The chain is built from TRBV11-2 and TRBJ1-1; D not resolved. Trimming removed 4 bases from V and 5 bases from J, with 17 bases in between. Germline-derived CDR1 and CDR2 are SGHAT and FQNNGV. This CDR3 is built from 15 residues. CDR3 loop: CASSSGLISGTEAFF. The CDR3 DNA follows: TGTGCCAGCAGCTCAGGCTTGATCTCGGGAACTGAAGCTTTCTTT.

This clone was observed once. The rearrangement joins TRBV7-2 to TRBJ2-5; 12 nucleotides line up with TRBD2. Losses at the gene ends were 5 bases for V and 6 bases for J; bases not matched to a gene: 7. Germline values: CDR1 SGHTA, CDR2 FQGNSA. CDR3 length: 15 residues. CDR3 loop: CASSRASGGAQTQYF. In DNA, the CDR3 is TGTGCCAGCAGCCGTGCTAGCGGGGGGGCACAGACCCAGTACTTC. Based on the CDR3 plus reference TRBV7-2 and TRBJ2-5, the full variable domain is GAGVSQSPSNKVTEKGKDVELRCDPISGHTALYWYRQSLGQGLEFLIYFQGNSAPDKSGLPSDRFSAERTGGSVSTLTIQRTQQEDSAVYLCASSRASGGAQTQYFGPGTRLLVL.